Listed below are T cell receptor beta chains from one sample, sequenced in a study of T cell repertoires in cytomegalovirus infection. TCRdb re-analysed the reads in MiXCR, keeping a single row per CDR3 protein. The profile shows approximately 500,000 distinct CDR3 sequences, 16% of them singletons. Sequencing was carried out using CD8+ T cells from PBMCs. The receptors shown here come from a human donor in good health (CMV status not recorded). Some clones in this sample may be carry-over from other donors' samples. Both conserved end residues are part of each CDR3. D genes are given only for firm matches. The listing skips clone size in some rows; elsewhere it reads once, few, many or a size class.

j_call cdr3_length v_call d_call clone_size cdr3_nt cdr3_aa
TRBJ2-1 15 TRBV24-1 TRBD2 few TGTGCCACCAGTTCTATAGCGGGGGGGAGCAATGAGCAGTTCTTC CATSSIAGGSNEQFF
TRBJ2-1 12 TRBV25-1 . . TGTGCCAGCAGTGAATGGAGTACTGAGCAGTTCTTC CASSEWSTEQFF
TRBJ2-3 15 TRBV11-2 TRBD2 . TGTGCCAGCAGCCGGGTGGCGGGAGTAGGAGATACGCAGTATTTT CASSRVAGVGDTQYF
TRBJ2-1 15 TRBV9 TRBD2 . TGTGCCAGCAGCGGAAGGACTAGCGGGAGCTATGAGCAGTTCTTC CASSGRTSGSYEQFF
TRBJ1-2 13 TRBV6-4 . . TGTGCCACCCAGGACAGAGCTAACTATGGCTACACCTTC CATQDRANYGYTF
TRBJ2-1 17 TRBV6-6 TRBD2 many TGTGCCAGCAGTTACCTACTAGCGGCAAGCTCCTACAATGAGCAGTTCTTC CASSYLLAASSYNEQFF
TRBJ2-3 21 TRBV6-1 . many TGTGCCATCCTAAGCGGGGGGCGACAGGGGATAACGAGCGGGGCCACGAGTACGCAGTATTTT CAILSGGRQGITSGATSTQYF
TRBJ1-2 16 TRBV28 TRBD1 few TGTGCCAGCAGTTTTCGGGCAGGGACAGGCAACTATGGCTACACCTTC CASSFRAGTGNYGYTF
TRBJ2-7 13 TRBV28 . many TGTGCCAGCAGTCTAACGTGGGGGCACGAGCAGTACTTC CASSLTWGHEQYF
TRBJ2-1 14 TRBV15 . . TGTGCCACCAGCAGAGATTCACGCCACAATGAGCAGTTCTTC CATSRDSRHNEQFF
TRBJ2-7 14 TRBV18 . few TGTGCCAGCTCACCTAACACGCCCGGCTACGAGCAGTACTTC CASSPNTPGYEQYF
TRBJ2-5 18 TRBV11-2 TRBD2 many TGTGCCAGCAGCTTAGACCCTGACCTAGCGGGAGTCGAAGAGACCCAGTACTTC CASSLDPDLAGVEETQYF
TRBJ2-7 14 TRBV29-1 TRBD1 many TGCAGCGTTGAAATTGAGGGGACAGCCTACGAGCAGTACTTC CSVEIEGTAYEQYF
TRBJ2-3 17 TRBV3-1 . few TGTGCCAGCAGCCAAACGTTCGGACAAGGAAGGACAGATACGCAGTATTTT CASSQTFGQGRTDTQYF
TRBJ2-7 17 TRBV3-1 . . TGTGCCAGCAGCCAAGAGGAATGGCGGGGCTCAGCCTACGAGCAGTACTTC CASSQEEWRGSAYEQYF
TRBJ2-5 16 TRBV5-1 TRBD2 many TGCGCCAGCAGCTTGCGGGGGGACCTAGTTCAAGAGACCCAGTACTTC CASSLRGDLVQETQYF
TRBJ2-7 13 TRBV4-1 . . TGCGCCAGCAGCCATGGGGCAGGGGCCGAGCAGTACTTC CASSHGAGAEQYF
TRBJ1-5 14 TRBV12-3/TRBV12-4 . few TGTGCCAGCAGTTGGACATCCAAAAATCAGCCCCAGCATTTT CASSWTSKNQPQHF
TRBJ2-7 14 TRBV20-1 . many TGCAGTGCTAGAGAAAGACAGAGCTCCTACGAGCAGTACTTC CSARERQSSYEQYF
TRBJ1-2 15 TRBV10-3 . many TGTGCCATCAGTGAGGCCCGGGACGGAGCCTATGGCTACACCTTC CAISEARDGAYGYTF
TRBJ2-1 15 TRBV12-3/TRBV12-4 TRBD1 many TGTGCCAGCAGTTCCGGACAGGGGAACTACAATGAGCAGTTCTTC CASSSGQGNYNEQFF
TRBJ2-7 15 TRBV27 . many TGTGCCAGCAGTTTAAGGGAACCTATTGGGGAGGAGCAGTACTTC CASSLREPIGEEQYF
TRBJ2-7 10 TRBV27 . few TGTGCCAGCGGGGTCGGCGAGCAGTACTTC CASGVGEQYF
TRBJ2-7 16 TRBV7-6 . many TGTGCCAGCAGCTTAGTTGGGGGGGGCAGTCTTTACGAGCAGTACTTC CASSLVGGGSLYEQYF
TRBJ1-5 13 TRBV19 . many TGTGCCAGTATGGACCTGGGGAATCAGCCCCAGCATTTT CASMDLGNQPQHF
TRBJ2-3 14 TRBV12-5 . many TGTGCTAGTGGTTTGGTACTCGGGACAGATACGCAGTATTTT CASGLVLGTDTQYF
TRBJ2-3 15 TRBV2 . few TGTGCCAGCAGTGTAAGGGAAGTTTTGCGAGATACGCAGTATTTT CASSVREVLRDTQYF
TRBJ2-3 17 TRBV7-3 TRBD2 . TGTGCCAGCAGCTTAGGCCCGACTAGCGGTAGCACAGATACGCAGTATTTT CASSLGPTSGSTDTQYF
TRBJ2-7 12 TRBV7-8 TRBD2 many TGTGCCAGCAGCTCGGGACTAGCGGGGCAGTACTTC CASSSGLAGQYF
TRBJ1-1 17 TRBV11-2 TRBD1 few TGTGCCAGCAGCTTAGACTTGGTACAGGGGGCTGGCACTGAAGCTTTCTTT CASSLDLVQGAGTEAFF
TRBJ1-1 12 TRBV12-3/TRBV12-4 TRBD1 many TGTGCCAGCAGTCCCGGACAGGATGAAGCTTTCTTT CASSPGQDEAFF
TRBJ2-5 14 TRBV7-7 . many TGTGCTAGCAGCTTGGGTCCGGAACTGGAGACCCAGTACTTC CASSLGPELETQYF
TRBJ2-7 14 TRBV7-9 TRBD1 . TGTGCCAGCAGCCGTACCGGGACAGTCTACGAGCAGTACTTC CASSRTGTVYEQYF
TRBJ1-1 13 TRBV19 . few TGTGCCAGTAGCTTAGGGGGGTATGAAGATGCTTTCTTT CASSLGGYEDAFF
TRBJ2-1 15 TRBV5-4 TRBD2 few TGTGCCAGCAGCGTCGGGACTAGCAGCTACAATGAGCAGTTCTTC CASSVGTSSYNEQFF
TRBJ2-7 14 TRBV7-8 . many TGTGCCAGCAGCTTGGCAGGACAAGCCTACGAGCAGTACTTC CASSLAGQAYEQYF
TRBJ1-1 14 TRBV30 TRBD1 . TGTGCCTGGAGCGTGGACAGGGGAATAACTGAAGCTTTCTTT CAWSVDRGITEAFF
TRBJ2-2 18 TRBV12-3/TRBV12-4 TRBD2 . TGTGCCAGCAGTTTATCCGGGACTAGCGGTCCGAACACCGGGGAGCTGTTTTTT CASSLSGTSGPNTGELFF
TRBJ2-1 13 TRBV19 . . TGTGCCAGTAGTATCCAGGCGGTCAATGAGCAGTTCTTC CASSIQAVNEQFF
TRBJ2-7 14 TRBV11-2 TRBD2 many TGTGCCAGCAGCCCAAGGACTAGTCCCTACGAGCAGTACTTC CASSPRTSPYEQYF
TRBJ1-5 15 TRBV4-1 . . TGCGCCAGCAGCCAAGGGTTGAACCTATATCAGCCCCAGCATTTT CASSQGLNLYQPQHF
TRBJ1-3 19 TRBV19 TRBD1 many TGTGCCAGTAGTTTAGAAGCAGGGACAGACAATTTCTCTGGAAACACCATATATTTT CASSLEAGTDNFSGNTIYF
TRBJ2-3 16 TRBV7-9 . . TGTGCCAGCAGCTGGGACCGCGATTGGAGCACAGATACGCAGTATTTT CASSWDRDWSTDTQYF
TRBJ2-3 20 TRBV6-5 TRBD2 many TGTGCCAGCAGTCTTCGGGGGAGGCGGGAGGTACCCCTTTACACAGATACGCAGTATTTT CASSLRGRREVPLYTDTQYF
TRBJ2-6 17 TRBV12-3/TRBV12-4 TRBD1 many TGTGCCAGCAGTCGCCGGGACAGGGTCGCTGGGGCCAACGTCCTGACTTTC CASSRRDRVAGANVLTF
TRBJ2-7 15 TRBV30 . many TGTGCCTGGACCAGCCGGATGTTAGTGATACACGAGCAGTACTTC CAWTSRMLVIHEQYF
TRBJ1-4 15 TRBV9 TRBD1 . TGTGCCAGCAGCGCACAAACAGGGGTTCGCGAAAAACTGTTTTTT CASSAQTGVREKLFF
TRBJ1-5 18 TRBV6-4 TRBD1 many TGTGCCAGCAGTGACCTGGACAGGGGGAGACCGGCATATCAGCCCCAGCATTTT CASSDLDRGRPAYQPQHF
TRBJ2-3 17 TRBV10-3 . . TGTGCCATCAGTGAGTCGGGCGGGGTGCGGGTGACAGATACGCAGTATTTT CAISESGGVRVTDTQYF